The entry below gives a single T cell receptor (beta chain) sequence along with its context. Per the original data handling: Using reference gene primer amplification, nucleated cell counts were estimated. Clones were read by immunoSEQ multiplex PCR, and TCRdb kept only the in-frame ones, dropping some. V and J calls and clone size come straight from that table; D and trimming were deduced from the DNA. Of more than 250,000 clones listed, approximately 90% were seen once; the top ten hold over 6%. This record belongs to a study of blood T cell repertoires in COVID-19. The CDR3 contains 14 residues. Germline V CDR1 and CDR2: SGHVS, FQNEAQ. Between the trimmed V and J ends, which lost 5 bases and 0 bases, there was a span of 11 bases.

The sequence derives from a woman between 40 and 55 years old who had recovered from COVID-19. What was sequenced was PBMCs or T cells enriched from blood (not recorded which). The rearrangement links TRBV7-8 to TRBJ2-7, with a possible D match to TRBD1 (6 bases). CDR3 sequence: CASSQYRVSYEQYF. CDR3 coding DNA: TGTGCCAGCAGCCAATACAGGGTCTCCTACGAGCAGTACTTC.